The present TCR beta chain was sequenced within a study of graft-versus-host responses after intestinal transplantation. Libraries were prepared by immunoSEQ multiplex PCR; TCRdb keeps only in-frame clonotypes and omits some of them. The table has approximately 97,000 clones, roughly 92% seen once. Study-level results: GvH clones were found in recipient marrow; some appeared first in ileum or blood.

This clone was detected only once. What it binds is not known. The V and J ends lost 2 bases and 2 bases, in that order; junction bases with no gene match: 14. CDR1 is SNHLY and CDR2 is FYNNEI in the germline V gene. CDR3 size: 18 residues. The source of this sequence is a human donor who was the organ donor for an intestinal transplant. The chain is built from TRBV2 and TRBJ1-2; the match to TRBD1 covers 7 bases. This material consisted of unstimulated CD8+ T cells sorted from spleen or lymph node cells, taken before transplant. As DNA, the CDR3 is TGTGCCAGCAGTGAATTTTTAGGTCTAGACAGGGTGAACTATGGCTACACCTTC. Its protein product is CASSEFLGLDRVNYGYTF. Full variable domain (missing parts from reference TRBV2 and TRBJ1-2): EPEVTQTPSHQVTQMGQEVILRCVPISNHLYFYWYRQILGQKVEFLVSFYNNEISEKSEIFDDQFSVERPDGSNFTLKIRSTKLEDSAMYFCASSEFLGLDRVNYGYTFGSGTRLTVV.